The following is a TCR beta chain sequence with its context. These data are taken from a study of early T cells in non-severe SARS-CoV-2 infection. Whole-study context: The sequenced material was bulk RNA from unsorted whole blood, and its chains were unpaired.

Unique molecular identifiers were affixed to single, distinct cDNA molecules. TCRdb redid the calling of the 5' RACE reads with MiXCR, one entry per CDR3 protein. The sample consists of 76,000 or so distinct CDR3 sequences, 11% of them appearing once. Trimming removed 7 bases from V and 6 bases from J; junction bases left unmatched: 14. Germline CDR1 and CDR2: DFQATT and SNEGSKA (reference sequence). This CDR3 contains 15 residues. Material: whole blood. The receptor was derived from an adult who was a healthcare worker with PCR-confirmed SARS-CoV-2 infection or an uninfected control (not recorded which). This chain connects TRBV20-1 to TRBJ2-1, with 8 bases lining up with TRBD2. In DNA, the CDR3 is TGCAGTGTCAGTTCGCCGGGACTAGTTTTCAATGAGCAGTTCTTC. Encoded protein: CSVSSPGLVFNEQFF.